This T cell receptor (beta chain) was documented in a study of OX40 agonist ivuxolimab in advanced cancers. About the research overall: A mean age of around 60 years, range roughly 23 to 85, was recorded, and 70% to 85% were male.

Only in-frame clones appear in the TCRdb table, and some are missing; sequencing was by immunoSEQ multiplex PCR. The table has 40,000 to 45,000 clones, 80% seen once. Study-wide results and caveats: In a subset of nonresponders, normalized T-cell clonal expansion was also low.

A history of autoimmune disease or systemic immunosuppression excluded patients. A word on this clone: The antigen remains undetermined.

Trimming stripped 1 base from V and 1 base from J, with 13 bases between. Germline V gene data show CDR1 as LGHNA and CDR2 as YSLEER. The CDR3 spans 16 residues. Sequenced material: CD4+ or CD8+ T cells sorted from blood, taken in a trial of the OX40 agonist ivuxolimab. The TCR comes from an adult with an advanced solid tumor such as melanoma, head and neck, liver or kidney cancer. The chain carries TRBV4-3 and TRBJ1-1, with D possibly being TRBD1 (6 bases). The CDR3 protein is CASSQVGGTPNTEAFF. Written as DNA, the CDR3 is TGCGCCAGCAGCCAAGTGGGCGGGACACCGAACACTGAAGCTTTCTTT.